This T cell receptor beta chain was documented in a study of beta chain features in type 1 diabetes. Study details: No patient-donor differences in age, gender, total cells or subset yield. Study-wide findings and caveats: In type 1 diabetes patients, VDJ junctions had fewer insertions; deletions at these junctions were more frequent. Comparison showed that naive, central memory and Treg TCRB repertoires appeared more similar among patients than among healthy donors.

As every portion of the isolated RNA was reverse transcribed, the sequencing read expressed TCRB transcripts. An average approximately 3.3 million reads came from naive, central memory and regulatory T cell samples. Profiling relied on immunoSEQ multiplex PCR, and the TCRdb table lists in-frame clones only, not all of them. The sample carries 200,000 to 250,000 clones, 68% recorded once. J lost 0 bases, V lost 4 bases, and 2 bases had no gene match. The CDR3 totals 15 residues. CDR1 is MGHRA and CDR2 is YSYEKL in the germline V gene. This clone appeared a few times. Its antigen is undetermined. The sample has other DNA sequences that encode this CDR3 too.

The chain uses TRBV4-1 and TRBJ2-1; TRBD2 aligns across 8 bases. This receptor was identified in a man between 25 and 39 years old in good health. Sequencing was done on a sample of naive CD4+ T cells from blood. CDR3 sequence (DNA): TGCGCCAGCAGCCTCAGCGGGAGCTCCTACAATGAGCAGTTCTTC. This codes for CASSLSGSSYNEQFF.